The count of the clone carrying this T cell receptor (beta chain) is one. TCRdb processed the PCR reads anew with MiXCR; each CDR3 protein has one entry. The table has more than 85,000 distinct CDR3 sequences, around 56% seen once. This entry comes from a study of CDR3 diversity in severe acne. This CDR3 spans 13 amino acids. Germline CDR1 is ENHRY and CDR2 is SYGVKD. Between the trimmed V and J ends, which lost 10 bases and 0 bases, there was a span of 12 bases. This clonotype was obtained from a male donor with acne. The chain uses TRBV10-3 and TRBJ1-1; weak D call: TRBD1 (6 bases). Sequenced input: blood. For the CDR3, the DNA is TGTGCCACTCTCAGGGGCCTGAACACTGAAGCTTTCTTT. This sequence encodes CATLRGLNTEAFF.